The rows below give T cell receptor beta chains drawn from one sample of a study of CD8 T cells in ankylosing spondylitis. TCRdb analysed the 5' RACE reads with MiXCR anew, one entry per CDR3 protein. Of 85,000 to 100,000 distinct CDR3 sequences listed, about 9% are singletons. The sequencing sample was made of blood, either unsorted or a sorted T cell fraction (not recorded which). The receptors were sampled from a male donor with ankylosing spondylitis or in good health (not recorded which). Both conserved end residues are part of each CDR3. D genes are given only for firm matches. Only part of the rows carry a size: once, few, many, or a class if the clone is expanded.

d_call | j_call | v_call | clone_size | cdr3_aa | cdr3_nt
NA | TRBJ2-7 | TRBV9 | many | CASSVVDSSYEQYF | TGTGCCAGCAGCGTAGTGGACAGCTCCTACGAGCAGTACTTC
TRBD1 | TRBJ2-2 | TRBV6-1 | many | CAITRDSNTGELFF | TGTGCCATCACCCGGGACAGCAACACCGGGGAGCTGTTTTTT
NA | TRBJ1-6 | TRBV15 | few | CATSRAGLNSPLHF | TGTGCCACCAGCAGAGCGGGGCTTAATTCACCCCTCCACTTT
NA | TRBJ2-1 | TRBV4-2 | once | CASSQEGATNNEQFF | TGTGCCAGCAGCCAAGAGGGGGCAACCAACAATGAGCAGTTCTTC
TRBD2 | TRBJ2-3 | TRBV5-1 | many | CASGSGATPDTQYF | TGCGCCAGCGGTAGCGGGGCGACCCCCGATACGCAGTATTTT
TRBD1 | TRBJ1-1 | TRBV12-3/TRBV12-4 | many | CASSLGQGRLEAFF | TGTGCCAGCAGTTTGGGACAGGGGAGGCTGGAAGCTTTCTTT
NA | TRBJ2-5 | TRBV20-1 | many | CSARARTAQETQYF | TGCAGTGCTAGAGCAAGGACAGCCCAAGAGACCCAGTACTTC
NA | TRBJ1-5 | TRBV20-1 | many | CSVNQGLGNQPQHF | TGCAGTGTTAACCAGGGTCTGGGCAATCAGCCCCAGCATTTT
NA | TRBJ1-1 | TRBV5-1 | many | CASSLGGIDRNTEAFF | TGCGCCAGCAGCTTAGGGGGAATAGATCGAAACACTGAAGCTTTCTTT
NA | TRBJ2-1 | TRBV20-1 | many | CSAGDQPPEQFF | TGCAGTGCAGGGGACCAGCCGCCCGAGCAGTTCTTC
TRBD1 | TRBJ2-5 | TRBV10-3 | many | CATRAGGFQETQYF | TGTGCCACGCGGGCAGGGGGTTTTCAAGAGACCCAGTACTTC
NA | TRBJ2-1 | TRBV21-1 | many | CASRHFGGLGFLNEQFF | TGTGCCAGCAGACATTTTGGGGGACTAGGCTTTTTGAATGAGCAGTTCTTC
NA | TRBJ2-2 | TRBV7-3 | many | CASSTPGFSTGELFF | TGTGCCAGCAGCACACCAGGGTTCAGCACCGGGGAGCTGTTTTTT
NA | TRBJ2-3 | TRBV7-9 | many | CASSLVPSTDTQYF | TGTGCCAGCAGCTTGGTGCCTAGCACAGATACGCAGTATTTT
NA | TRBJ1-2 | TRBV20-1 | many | CSANARKGVGYTF | TGCAGTGCTAATGCTAGAAAGGGGGTTGGCTACACCTTC
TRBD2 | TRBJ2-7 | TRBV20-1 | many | CSARDLGLGLEQYF | TGCAGTGCTAGAGATTTAGGACTAGGGCTCGAGCAGTACTTC
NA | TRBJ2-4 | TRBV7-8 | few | CASSLGPTTLKNIQYF | TGTGCCAGCAGCTTAGGACCGACAACTCTCAAAAACATTCAGTACTTC
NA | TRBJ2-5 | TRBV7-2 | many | CASSVSRGRVQETQYF | TGTGCCAGCAGCGTCAGTAGGGGCAGGGTCCAAGAGACCCAGTACTTC
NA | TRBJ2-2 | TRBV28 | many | CASSSPRQEGTGELFF | TGTGCCAGCAGTTCCCCAAGACAGGAGGGAACCGGGGAGCTGTTTTTT
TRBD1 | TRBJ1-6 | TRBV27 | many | CASSISGTGVPPLHF | TGTGCCAGCAGTATAAGTGGGACAGGGGTGCCACCCCTCCACTTT
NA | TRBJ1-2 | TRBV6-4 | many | CASSDSIRGGGYTF | TGTGCCAGCAGTGACTCGATTCGGGGTGGGGGCTACACCTTC
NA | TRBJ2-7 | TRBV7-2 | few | CASSSLGTSYEQYF | TGTGCCAGCAGCTCCCTGGGAACTTCCTACGAGCAGTACTTC
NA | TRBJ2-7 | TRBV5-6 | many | CASSTTVSYEQYF | TGTGCCAGCAGCACCACAGTCTCCTACGAGCAGTACTTC
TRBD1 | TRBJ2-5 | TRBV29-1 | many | CSVSTEKGQKETQYF | TGCAGCGTCAGTACAGAGAAGGGACAGAAAGAAACCCAGTACTTC
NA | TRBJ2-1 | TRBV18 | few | CASFPGGNYNEQFF | TGTGCCAGCTTTCCAGGGGGGAATTACAATGAGCAGTTCTTC
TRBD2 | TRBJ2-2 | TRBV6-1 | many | CASSTTSEIAGELFF | TGTGCCAGCAGTACGACTAGCGAGATTGCCGGGGAGCTGTTTTTT
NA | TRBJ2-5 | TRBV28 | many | CASSFEDGGPLMTGNRRETQYF | TGTGCCAGCAGTTTTGAGGACGGGGGGCCCCTCATGACCGGTAATAGAAGAGAGACCCAGTACTTC
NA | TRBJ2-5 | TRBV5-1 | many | CASSSGFGGETQYF | TGCGCCAGCAGCTCCGGATTCGGCGGGGAGACCCAGTACTTC
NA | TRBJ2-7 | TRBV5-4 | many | CASRQGGLNEQYF | TGTGCCAGCCGCCAAGGTGGACTCAACGAGCAGTACTTC
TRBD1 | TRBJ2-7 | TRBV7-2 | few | CASSAQGARREQYF | TGTGCCAGCAGCGCCCAGGGGGCCAGGCGCGAGCAGTACTTC
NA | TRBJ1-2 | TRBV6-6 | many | CASSYLGSDNYGYTF | TGTGCCAGCAGTTACCTCGGGAGCGATAACTATGGCTACACCTTC
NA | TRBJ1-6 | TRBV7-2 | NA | CASSPRSRASYNSPLHF | TGTGCCAGCAGCCCGAGGAGTAGGGCCTCCTATAATTCACCCCTCCACTTT